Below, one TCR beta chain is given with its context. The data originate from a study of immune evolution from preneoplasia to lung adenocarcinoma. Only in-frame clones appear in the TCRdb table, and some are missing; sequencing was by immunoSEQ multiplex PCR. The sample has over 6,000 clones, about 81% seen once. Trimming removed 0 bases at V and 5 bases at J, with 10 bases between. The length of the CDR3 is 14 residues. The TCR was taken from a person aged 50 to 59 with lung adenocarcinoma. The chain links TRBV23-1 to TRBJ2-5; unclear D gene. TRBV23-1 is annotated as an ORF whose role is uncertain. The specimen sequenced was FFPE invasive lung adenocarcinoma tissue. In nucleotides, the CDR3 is TGCGCCAGCAGTCAATCTAGTCCTATGGAGACCCAGTACTTC. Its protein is CASSQSSPMETQYF.